Detailed here is one T cell receptor (beta chain). This sample is drawn from a study of blood T cell repertoires in COVID-19. Study information: The United States, Italy and Spain were the sources of the acute and convalescent COVID-19 samples. T cells, B-cell-depleted T cells, or PBMCs supplied cDNA or gDNA.

The ends were cut back, 7 bases at V and 8 bases at J, with 14 bases in the middle. Per the germline V gene, CDR1 is MNHEY and CDR2 is SMNVEV (reference sequence). The CDR3 extends over 13 amino acids. Study processing details: Reference gene primer amplification in the assay estimated nucleated cell counts. TCRdb keeps only in-frame clones here, not all; method: immunoSEQ multiplex PCR. V and J calls and clone size are those listed in that table; D and trimming were worked out from the DNA. The data show roughly 100,000 clones, about 89% seen once. This clonotype originated in a human donor with active COVID-19. The donor label of this sample is uncertain. Sequencing was performed on peripheral blood. The chain couples TRBV27 to TRBJ1-4; D is possibly TRBD1 (5 bases). The CDR3 here is CASTGGVGEKLFF. The CDR3, as DNA: TGTGCCAGCACCGGAGGGGTAGGGGAAAAACTGTTTTTT.